These 18 T cell receptor beta chains were all obtained from the same sample, sequenced in a study of regulatory T cells in long-lasting Graves disease. Building the TCR beta libraries relied on iRepertoire HTBI primers, and CDR3 regions underwent Arm-PCR. TCRdb processed the multiplex PCR reads anew with MiXCR; each CDR3 protein has one entry. The table shows a few hundred thousand distinct CDR3 sequences, with about a quarter occurring only once. The time point: persistent/refractory GD, antithyroid drugs over 5 years with positive TRAb. Researchers made the TCR library from RNA that was extracted from PBMCs. Here the sequenced sample was peripheral blood mononuclear cells (PBMCs), taken when the disease was refractory, from a patient treated with antithyroid drugs. The receptor set was obtained from a female donor with Graves disease.

This clonotype was picked up a small number of times. The J gene is TRBJ2-2, the V gene TRBV19; 7 bases line up with TRBD2. The CDR3 extends over 15 amino acids. Germline lookup yields CDR1 LNHDA and CDR2 SQIVND (reference sequence). The ends lost 3 bases at V and 5 bases at J; junction bases unmatched: 6. The CDR3 is CASSIPGRSTGELFF. The CDR3 DNA is TGTGCCAGTAGTATCCCCGGGAGGAGTACCGGGGAGCTGTTTTTT.

There are many counts of this clonotype. The chain recombines TRBV27 with TRBJ1-2; D possibly corresponds to TRBD1 (6 bases). With 6 bases removed from V and 6 bases from J, the gap between germline ends came to 14 bases. The germline CDR1 and CDR2 sequences are MNHEY and SMNVEV (reference sequence). There are 13 residues in the CDR3. Written as DNA, the CDR3 is TGTGCCAGCAGCCTGGGCAGGGGTAATGGCTACACCTTC. Translation gives CASSLGRGNGYTF.

This clonotype was found a few times. This chain uses TRBV15 with TRBJ2-7; D gene unclear. V dropped 0 bases and J dropped 3 bases, with 6 bases sitting between them. The CDR3 sequence is 13 residues long. CDR1 is LNHNV and CDR2 is YYDKDF in the germline V gene (reference sequence). The CDR3 DNA sequence: TGTGCCACCAGCAGAGATCGCCACTACGAGCAGTACTTC. Protein: CATSRDRHYEQYF.

This clonotype has only a few counts. The chain has TRBV15 and TRBJ1-4, with a weak D call TRBD1 (5 bases). Trimming pared 3 bases from V and 4 bases from J, leaving 21 bases between. The CDR3 has 18 amino acids. Germline values: CDR1 LNHNV, CDR2 YYDKDF (reference sequence). The CDR3 nucleotides are TGTGCCACCAGCAGGGAAACCCCAGGGAATTGGCGTAATGAAAAACTGTTTTTT. Residues: CATSRETPGNWRNEKLFF. Based on the CDR3 plus reference TRBV15 and TRBJ1-4, the full variable domain is DAMVIQNPRYQVTQFGKPVTLSCSQTLNHNVMYWYQQKSSQAPKLLFHYYDKDFNNEADTPDNFQSRRPNTSFCFLDIRSPGLGDTAMYLCATSRETPGNWRNEKLFFGSGTQLSVL.

This clonotype was recorded many times. The chain has TRBV27 and TRBJ2-7; the D gene is possibly TRBD1 (5 bases). The CDR3 length is 14 residues. The V end was cut by 6 bases, the J end by 3 bases, with 15 bases between. CDR1 is MNHEY and CDR2 is SMNVEV in the germline V gene (reference sequence). This chain's CDR3 is CASSLIQGYYEQYF. CDR3 in DNA: TGTGCCAGCAGCCTCATTCAGGGTTACTACGAGCAGTACTTC.

A few counts support this clonotype. The rearrangement uses TRBV5-1 and TRBJ1-5; 10 bases agree with TRBD1. Germline CDR1 is SGHRS and CDR2 is YFSETQ. Trimming removed 4 bases from V and 5 bases from J; junction bases left unmatched: 6. The CDR3 loop spans 15 amino acids. The DNA of the CDR3 is TGCGCCAGCAGCGGGGGGACAGGGGCGGATCAGCCCCAGCATTTT. As protein: CASSGGTGADQPQHF. Combining the CDR3 with reference TRBV5-1 and TRBJ1-5 gives the whole variable domain KAGVTQTPRYLIKTRGQQVTLSCSPISGHRSVSWYQQTPGQGLQFLFEYFSETQRNKGNFPGRFSGRQFSNSRSEMNVSTLELGDSALYLCASSGGTGADQPQHFGDGTRLSIL.

J is TRBJ2-2 and V is TRBV20-1; either TRBD1 or TRBD2 may supply D (6 bases each). CDR3 length: 16 amino acids. The germline V gene has CDR1 DFQATT and CDR2 SNEGSKA (reference sequence). Trimming took 1 base from V and 4 from J, leaving 16 bases between them. For the CDR3, the DNA is TGCAGTGCTAGAGCAGACGGGGGCTGGGGCACCGGGGAGCTGTTTTTT. This translates into CSARADGGWGTGELFF.

The chain links TRBV7-2 to TRBJ2-5; the match to TRBD2 covers 7 bases. In germline, CDR1 is SGHTA, CDR2 FQGNSA. This CDR3 is 15 amino acids long. V shed 4 bases and J 1 base; nucleotides not matched to a gene: 6. In DNA form, the CDR3 reads TGTGCCAGCAGCTGGAGCGGGACGGGCCAAGAGACCCAGTACTTC. Its translation is CASSWSGTGQETQYF.

A few counts support this clonotype. V gene TRBV10-3 combines with J gene TRBJ2-5; D assignment may be TRBD1 or TRBD2 (5 bases each). Between the trimmed V and J ends, which lost 8 bases and 2 bases, there was a span of 15 bases. The germline CDR1 and CDR2 sequences are ENHRY and SYGVKD. This CDR3 has 14 amino acids. The CDR3: CAISLGAVQETQYF. The CDR3, as DNA: TGTGCCATCTCTCTCGGGGCGGTTCAAGAGACCCAGTACTTC.

This chain uses TRBV7-2 with TRBJ2-5, with 10 bases identical to TRBD2. This CDR3 has 21 residues. The germline CDR1 and CDR2 sequences are SGHTA and FQGNSA. V was pared by 2 bases and J by 2 bases, with 20 bases of the junction left unmatched. The CDR3 loop reads CASSLYSLGSGRWGLQETQYF. The CDR3 bases are TGTGCCAGCAGCTTATATAGTCTCGGTAGCGGGAGGTGGGGCTTACAAGAGACCCAGTACTTC.

This clonotype was seen at least ten times. V and J are TRBV12-3 or TRBV12-4 and TRBJ2-5; TRBD2 agrees at 10 bases. V gave up 2 bases and J gave up 2 bases; unmatched junction bases: 8. The CDR3 totals 17 residues. Written as DNA, the CDR3 is TGTGCCAGCAGTTTAAGGCTAGCGGGAGATTTTCAAGAGACCCAGTACTTC. Amino acids: CASSLRLAGDFQETQYF.

The chain couples TRBV5-1 to TRBJ2-7, with 9 bases aligning to TRBD2. In germline, CDR1 is SGHRS, CDR2 YFSETQ. The CDR3 consists of 12 residues. V was pared by 4 bases and J by 6 bases, with 2 bases of the junction left unmatched. The CDR3, as DNA: TGCGCCAGCAGCGGGACTAGCCCCGAGCAGTACTTC. It is translated as CASSGTSPEQYF. Full variable domain (rest looked up from reference TRBV5-1 and TRBJ2-7): KAGVTQTPRYLIKTRGQQVTLSCSPISGHRSVSWYQQTPGQGLQFLFEYFSETQRNKGNFPGRFSGRQFSNSRSEMNVSTLELGDSALYLCASSGTSPEQYFGPGTRLTVT.

This chain connects TRBV7-3 to TRBJ1-1; 8 bases match TRBD1. V was pared by 7 bases and J by 1 base, with 29 bases of the junction left unmatched. Per germline, CDR1 SGHTA and CDR2 FQGTGA. This CDR3 is built from 22 residues. CDR3 in amino acids: CASISLNRNKTGATLRNTEAFF. In nucleotides, the CDR3 is TGTGCCAGCATCTCACTGAACAGGAATAAGACAGGGGCAACGTTAAGGAACACTGAAGCTTTCTTT.

Remarks on this clonotype: The junction and the germline gene differ at one end; a read error may be behind it. V and J are TRBV20-1 and TRBJ1-2, with a weak D call TRBD1 (5 bases). Germline CDR1 and CDR2: DFQATT and SNEGSKA (reference sequence). The CDR3 consists of 13 residues. The CDR3 sequence is CSARVRTNYGYAF. The CDR3 region has the DNA TGCAGTGCTAGAGTTCGGACAAACTATGGCTACGCCTTC.

This clonotype was seen ten or more times. The CDR3: CASSNTGLGAFF. The DNA for the CDR3 is TGTGCCAGCAGTAACACAGGGTTGGGAGCTTTCTTT. This chain joins TRBV28 and TRBJ1-1; D might be TRBD1 (6 bases). Trimming took 5 bases from V and 10 from J, leaving 14 bases between them. This CDR3 spans 12 amino acids. Germline CDR1 and CDR2: MDHEN and SYDVKM.

V and J are TRBV29-1 and TRBJ2-7, with TRBD1 matching over 11 bases. V dropped 1 base and J dropped 3; count of bases not matched to a gene: 2. This CDR3 region has 14 residues. Germline V gene sequence: CDR1 SQVTM, CDR2 ANQGSEA. For the CDR3, the DNA is TGCAGCGTTGAAGGGGGACAGGGGGACTACGAGCAGTACTTC. This encodes CSVEGGQGDYEQYF.

DNA for the CDR3: TGCGCCAGCAGCTTCAATAGCGGGACCGGGGAGCTGTTTTTT. This sequence encodes CASSFNSGTGELFF. This sequence joins TRBV5-1 and TRBJ2-2; 7 nucleotides agree with TRBD2. CDR3 length: 14 residues. The J segment lost 5 bases and the V segment lost 2 bases, leaving 3 bases of the junction unmatched. The germline V gene encodes CDR1 SGHRS and CDR2 YFSETQ.

This clonotype came up a few times. The CDR3 sequence is CASSPPPGMGEPQHF. CDR3 bases: TGTGCCAGCAGCCCGCCCCCCGGGATGGGGGAGCCCCAGCATTTT. The gene calls are TRBV7-2 and TRBJ1-5; tentative D call: TRBD1 (5 bases). V lost 5 bases and J lost 8, with 19 bases in between. The CDR3 length is 15 residues. Germline V gene data show CDR1 as SGHTA and CDR2 as FQGNSA.